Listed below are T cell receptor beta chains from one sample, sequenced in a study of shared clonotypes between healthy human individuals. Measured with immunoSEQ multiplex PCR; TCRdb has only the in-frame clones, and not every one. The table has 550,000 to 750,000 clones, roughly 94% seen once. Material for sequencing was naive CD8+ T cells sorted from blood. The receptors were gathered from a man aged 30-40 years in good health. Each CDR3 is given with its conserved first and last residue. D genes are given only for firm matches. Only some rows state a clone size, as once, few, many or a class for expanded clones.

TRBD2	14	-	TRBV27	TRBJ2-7	CASGSGTGGTEQYF	TGTGCCAGCGGCTCCGGGACCGGGGGGACCGAGCAGTACTTC
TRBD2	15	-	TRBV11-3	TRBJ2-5	CASAPGGGNQETQYF	TGTGCCAGCGCACCCGGCGGGGGGAACCAAGAGACCCAGTACTTC
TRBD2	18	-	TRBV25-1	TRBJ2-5	CASSDQPGLAGVGETQYF	TGTGCCAGCAGTGATCAACCGGGACTAGCGGGAGTGGGAGAGACCCAGTACTTC
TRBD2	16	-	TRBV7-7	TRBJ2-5	CASSGTSGSPQETQYF	TGTGCCAGCAGCGGGACTAGCGGGAGTCCCCAAGAGACCCAGTACTTC
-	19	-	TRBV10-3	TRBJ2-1	CAISEFGRGTPAVGNEQFF	TGTGCCATCAGTGAGTTTGGCCGGGGGACCCCCGCGGTTGGGAATGAGCAGTTCTTC
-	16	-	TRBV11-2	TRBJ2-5	CASSLEVAEAWETQYF	TGTGCCAGCAGCTTAGAAGTAGCCGAAGCGTGGGAGACCCAGTACTTC
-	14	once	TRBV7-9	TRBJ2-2	CASSLDSRDRELFF	TGTGCCAGCAGCTTAGATTCCCGGGACAGGGAGCTGTTTTTT
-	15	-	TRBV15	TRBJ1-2	CATSRDPGDDYGYTF	TGTGCCACCAGCAGAGATCCCGGGGACGACTATGGCTACACCTTC
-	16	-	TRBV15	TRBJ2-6	CATSRDRRAGANVLTF	TGTGCCACCAGCAGAGATCGCAGGGCTGGGGCCAACGTCCTGACTTTC
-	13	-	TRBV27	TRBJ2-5	CASSWVNQETQYF	TGTGCCAGCAGTTGGGTAAACCAAGAGACCCAGTACTTC
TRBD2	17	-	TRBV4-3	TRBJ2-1	CASSQDWTQRGYNEQFF	TGCGCCAGCAGCCAAGATTGGACTCAGCGGGGATACAATGAGCAGTTCTTC
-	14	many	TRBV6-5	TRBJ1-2	CASSLLGGFDGYTF	TGTGCCAGCAGCCTATTGGGGGGGTTTGATGGCTACACCTTC
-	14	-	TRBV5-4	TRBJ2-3	CASSLISGTDTQYF	TGTGCCAGCAGCTTGATTAGCGGCACAGATACGCAGTATTTT
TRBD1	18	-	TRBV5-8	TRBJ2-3	CASRIIKRTGGMTDTQYF	TGTGCCAGTAGAATCATAAAGCGGACAGGGGGCATGACAGATACGCAGTATTTT
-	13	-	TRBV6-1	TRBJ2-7	CASSVGRHYEQYF	TGTGCCAGCAGTGTAGGTCGTCACTACGAGCAGTACTTC
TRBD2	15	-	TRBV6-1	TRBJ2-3	CASSDLAGVTDTQYF	TGTGCCAGCAGTGATCTAGCGGGAGTTACAGATACGCAGTATTTT
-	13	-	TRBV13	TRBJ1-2	CASSRGTDYGYTF	TGTGCCAGCAGCCGAGGGACGGACTATGGCTACACCTTC
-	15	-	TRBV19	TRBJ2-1	CASKNRMGPGDEQFF	TGTGCCAGTAAAAATCGGATGGGGCCGGGCGATGAGCAGTTCTTC
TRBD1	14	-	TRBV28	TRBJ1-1	CASPGQGMNTEAFF	TGTGCCAGCCCTGGACAGGGAATGAACACTGAAGCTTTCTTT
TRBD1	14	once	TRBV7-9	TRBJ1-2	CASSRGQGNYGYTF	TGTGCCAGCAGCCGGGGACAGGGGAACTATGGCTACACCTTC
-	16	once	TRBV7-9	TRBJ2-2	CASSLGGSWSTGELFF	TGTGCCAGCAGCTTAGGGGGGAGTTGGAGCACCGGGGAGCTGTTTTTT
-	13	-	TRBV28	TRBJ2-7	CASTGRIRYEQYF	TGTGCCAGCACGGGGAGAATCCGATACGAGCAGTACTTC
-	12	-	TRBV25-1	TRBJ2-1	CASAPGANEQFF	TGTGCCAGCGCCCCGGGGGCCAATGAGCAGTTCTTC
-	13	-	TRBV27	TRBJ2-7	CASRRAEYYEQYF	TGTGCCAGCAGGCGAGCGGAGTACTACGAGCAGTACTTC
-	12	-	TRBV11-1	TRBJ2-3	CASSLAAGTQYF	TGTGCCAGCAGCTTAGCCGCAGGAACGCAGTATTTT
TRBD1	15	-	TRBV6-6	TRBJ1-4	CASRDRGATNEKLFF	TGTGCCAGCAGGGACAGGGGGGCAACTAATGAAAAACTGTTTTTT
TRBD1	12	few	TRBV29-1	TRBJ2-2	CSSTGVSGELFF	TGCAGCTCCACAGGGGTTTCCGGGGAGCTGTTTTTT
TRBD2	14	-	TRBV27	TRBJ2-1	CASSLGLGAYEQFF	TGTGCCAGCAGTTTAGGACTAGGCGCCTATGAGCAGTTCTTC
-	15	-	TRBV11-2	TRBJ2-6	CASSTRSSGANVLTF	TGTGCCAGCAGCACTCGGAGCTCTGGGGCCAACGTCCTGACTTTC
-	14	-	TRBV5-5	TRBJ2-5	CASSPGWGEETQYF	TGTGCCAGCAGCCCCGGGTGGGGGGAGGAGACCCAGTACTTC
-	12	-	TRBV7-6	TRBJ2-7	CASSRSGDEQYF	TGTGCCAGCAGCCGTTCAGGGGACGAGCAGTACTTC
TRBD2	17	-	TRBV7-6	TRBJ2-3	CASSLALSAGAPDTQYF	TGTGCCAGCAGCTTAGCCCTCTCGGCGGGAGCACCAGATACGCAGTATTTT
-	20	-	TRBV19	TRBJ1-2	CASSQGIIEAAWNGSYGYTF	TGTGCCAGTAGCCAGGGGATCATAGAAGCTGCGTGGAACGGATCTTATGGCTACACCTTC
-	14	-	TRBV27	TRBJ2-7	CASSSRDHSYEQYF	TGTGCCAGCAGTTCCCGGGACCACTCCTACGAGCAGTACTTC
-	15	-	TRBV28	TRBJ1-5	CASSTPGDGNQPQHF	TGTGCCAGCAGTACCCCGGGGGATGGCAATCAGCCCCAGCATTTT
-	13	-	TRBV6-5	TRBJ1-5	CASPVVGAQPQHF	TGTGCCAGTCCTGTCGTCGGGGCGCAGCCCCAGCATTTT
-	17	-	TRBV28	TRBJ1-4	CASSPRRRRTTNEKLFF	TGTGCCAGCAGTCCCCGGAGAAGACGAACAACTAATGAAAAACTGTTTTTT
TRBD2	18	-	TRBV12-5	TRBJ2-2	CASGLGLAGEWSTGELFF	TGTGCTAGTGGTTTGGGGCTAGCGGGAGAGTGGAGCACCGGGGAGCTGTTTTTT
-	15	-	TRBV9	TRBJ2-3	CASSDGRISTDTQYF	TGTGCCAGCAGCGATGGACGGATAAGCACAGATACGCAGTATTTT
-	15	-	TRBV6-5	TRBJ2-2	CASREGTSNTGELFF	TGTGCCAGCCGAGAAGGGACTTCGAACACCGGGGAGCTGTTTTTT
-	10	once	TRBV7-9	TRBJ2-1	CASSLGEQFF	TGTGCCAGCAGCCTAGGGGAGCAGTTCTTC
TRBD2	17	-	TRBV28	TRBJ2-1	CASSLGAGGYSDNEQFF	TGTGCCAGCAGTTTAGGGGCGGGAGGGTACTCTGACAATGAGCAGTTCTTC
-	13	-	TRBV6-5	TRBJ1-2	CASRRKGIGGYTF	TGTGCCAGCAGGAGGAAAGGAATAGGAGGCTACACCTTC
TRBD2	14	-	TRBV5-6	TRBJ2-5	CASSFMGGKETQYF	TGTGCCAGCAGCTTTATGGGGGGGAAAGAGACCCAGTACTTC
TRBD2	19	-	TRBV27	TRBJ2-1	CASSLRIPGLAGTYNEQFF	TGTGCCAGCAGTTTGCGAATCCCGGGACTAGCGGGAACCTACAATGAGCAGTTCTTC
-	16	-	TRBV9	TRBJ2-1	CASSVGGSASYNEQFF	TGTGCCAGCAGCGTAGGTGGTAGCGCCTCCTACAATGAGCAGTTCTTC
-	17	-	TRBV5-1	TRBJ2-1	CASSPEGVESSYNEQFF	TGCGCCAGCAGCCCCGAAGGGGTTGAGAGCTCCTACAATGAGCAGTTCTTC